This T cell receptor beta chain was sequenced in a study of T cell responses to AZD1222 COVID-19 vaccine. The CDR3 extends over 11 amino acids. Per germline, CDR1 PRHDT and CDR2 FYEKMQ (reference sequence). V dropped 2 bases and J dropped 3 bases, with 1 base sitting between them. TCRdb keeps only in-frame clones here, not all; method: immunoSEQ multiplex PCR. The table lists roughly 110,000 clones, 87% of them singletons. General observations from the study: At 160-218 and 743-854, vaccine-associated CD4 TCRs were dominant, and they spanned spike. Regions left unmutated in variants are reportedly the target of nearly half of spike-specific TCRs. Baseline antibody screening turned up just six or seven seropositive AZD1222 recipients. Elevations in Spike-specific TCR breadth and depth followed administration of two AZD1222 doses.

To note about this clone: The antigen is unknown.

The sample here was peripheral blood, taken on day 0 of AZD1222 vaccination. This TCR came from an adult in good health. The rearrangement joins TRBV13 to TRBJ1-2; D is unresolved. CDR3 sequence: CASSLHYGYTF. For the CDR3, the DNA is TGTGCCAGCAGCTTACACTATGGCTACACCTTC.